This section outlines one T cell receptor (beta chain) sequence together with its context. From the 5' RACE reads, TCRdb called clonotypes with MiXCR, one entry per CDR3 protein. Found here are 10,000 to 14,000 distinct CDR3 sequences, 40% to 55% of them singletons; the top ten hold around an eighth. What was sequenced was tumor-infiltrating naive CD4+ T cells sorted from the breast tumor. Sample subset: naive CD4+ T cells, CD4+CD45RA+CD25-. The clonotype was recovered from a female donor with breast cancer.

CDR3 residues: CSVTGTGLTGELFF. As DNA, the CDR3 is TGCAGCGTAACCGGGACAGGACTCACCGGGGAGCTGTTTTTT. The chain couples TRBV29-1 to TRBJ2-2; 8 nucleotides line up with TRBD1. The CDR3 sequence is 14 residues long. V trimming: 6 bases; J trimming: 4 bases; junction bases outside the gene matches: 7. Germline V lookup: CDR1 SQVTM, CDR2 ANQGSEA.